The source of this T cell receptor beta chain is a study of blood T cell repertoires in COVID-19. Study in general: In each case, the material was cDNA or gDNA derived from T cells, B-cell-depleted T cells, or PBMCs.

The CDR3 runs to 14 residues. The junction had 4 bases not matched to a gene; V was cut back by 6 bases and J by 5 bases. Germline assignment: CDR1 MNHEY and CDR2 SMNVEV (reference sequence). The protocol was immunoSEQ multiplex PCR, while the TCRdb copy is restricted to in-frame clones and leaves out a portion. The table has nearly 400,000 clones, approximately 89% seen once. The receptor's source is a woman aged 25 to 39 who had recovered from COVID-19. The sample comprised PBMCs or T cells enriched from blood (not recorded which). The chain carries TRBV27 and TRBJ2-1, with 10 bases that match TRBD2. The CDR3 DNA sequence: TGTGCCAGCAGAAGAGCGGGAGGGGACAATGAGCAGTTCTTC. Encoded protein: CASRRAGGDNEQFF.